These 3 T cell receptor beta chains share one sample of origin, sequenced in a study of blood T cell repertoires in COVID-19. Method: immunoSEQ multiplex PCR; TCRdb's copy keeps in-frame clones and lacks some. Altogether 150,000 or so clones are present, roughly 90% being singletons, with the ten largest covering under 3%. The sample consisted of peripheral blood. Receptors were obtained from a man aged 55 to 69 with active or convalescent COVID-19.

The rearrangement uses TRBV19 and TRBJ1-5; D gene uncertain. The CDR3 covers 14 residues. Germline-derived CDR1 and CDR2 are LNHDA and SQIVND (reference sequence). V was trimmed by 1 base and J by 2 bases, leaving 6 bases between them. CDR3 coding DNA: TGTGCCAGTAGTATAGGGAGTCGCAATCAGCCCCAGCATTTT. Translation gives CASSIGSRNQPQHF.

The DNA of the CDR3 is TGTGCCAGCAGCGTAGCTGGGAGGGGCTCGTGGGAGACCCAGTACTTC. This encodes CASSVAGRGSWETQYF. The chain links TRBV9 to TRBJ2-5, with TRBD2 matching over 7 bases. The CDR3 loop spans 16 amino acids. Trimming removed 0 bases from V and 5 bases from J; junction bases left unmatched: 10. The germline V gene has CDR1 SGDLS and CDR2 YYNGEE.

The chain recombines TRBV6-1 with TRBJ1-2; D unclear. Deletions cut 2 bases from V and 3 bases from J, with 10 bases between. Germline-derived CDR1 and CDR2 are MNHNS and SASEGT. The CDR3 runs 14 residues. The CDR3 loop is CASSESVGDYGYTF. Written as DNA, the CDR3 is TGTGCCAGCAGTGAATCGGTGGGAGACTATGGCTACACCTTC.